This T cell receptor beta chain was retrieved from a study of T-cell memory formation after mild COVID-19. Whole-study results and caveats: Clones that got smaller from day 15 to 85 had even CD4/CD8, while clones growing later tipped toward CD4+. Pre-infection memory showed some responding clones, and this suggested that cross-reactive memory joined.

Turning to this clonotype: The antigen is not known.

The CDR3 runs 13 residues. With 3 bases removed from V and 6 bases from J, the gap between germline ends came to 12 bases. 5'RACE, which relied on constant-segment primers, yielded TCR alpha and TCR beta cDNA libraries carrying sample barcodes and UMIs. TCRdb called the 5' RACE reads again in MiXCR, with one record for every CDR3 protein. The sample yields more than 110,000 distinct CDR3 sequences, 14% to 15% seen once. The sequence derives from an adult woman who had mild COVID-19 (a few samples of this study predate the infection). Cell type and time point are not known. Material: PBMCs or a T cell subset sorted from them (not recorded which). The chain recombines TRBV12-3 or TRBV12-4 with TRBJ2-7; D remains ambiguous. The CDR3 DNA follows: TGTGCCAGCAGTTTTAATCCACATGGCGAGCAGTACTTC. It specifies CASSFNPHGEQYF.